What follows are 25 T cell receptor beta chains derived from one specimen sequenced in a study of vaccination and CD4 T cells after COVID-19. Treatment: roughly ten-day PBMC culture with coronavirus spike peptide pools or control peptides (ViraFEST assay). These receptors are not linked to any known antigen. Sequencing of cultured CD4+ T cell DNA used the Oncomine TCR Beta short-read assay. From the PCR reads, TCRdb called clonotypes with MiXCR, one entry per CDR3 protein. Here the sample spans 15,000 to 20,000 distinct CDR3 sequences, approximately 49% being singletons. The sample taken for sequencing was CD4+ T cells from blood, cultured in vitro. These receptors came from a human donor who had recovered from COVID-19.

This chain joins TRBV11-2 and TRBJ2-7; perhaps TRBD1 as D (5 bases). This CDR3 region has 13 residues. Germline assignment: CDR1 SGHAT and CDR2 FQNNGV. Trimming took off 5 bases at V and 1 base at J, with 9 bases between the two ends. The CDR3 sequence is CASSRTRSYEQYF. Written as DNA, the CDR3 is TGTGCCAGCAGCCGGACACGGTCCTACGAGCAGTACTTC.

V and J are TRBV24-1 and TRBJ2-7, with D maybe TRBD2 (5 bases). This CDR3 comprises 13 residues. Germline lookup yields CDR1 KGHDR and CDR2 SFDVKD. V was shortened by 4 bases and J by 7 bases, with 13 bases between the two germline ends. The CDR3 sequence is CATSERSTGEQYF. The CDR3 bases are TGTGCCACCAGTGAACGCTCAACGGGGGAGCAGTACTTC.

This clonotype showed up just a few times. The rearrangement joins TRBV11-2 to TRBJ1-1, with a tentative D call TRBD1 (5 bases). Germline loops: CDR1 SGHAT, CDR2 FQNNGV. CDR3 length equals 13 residues. The ends were cut back, 0 bases at V and 10 bases at J, with 12 bases in the middle. CDR3 sequence: CASSLDPGSGAFF. In nucleotides, the CDR3 is TGTGCCAGCAGCTTAGATCCAGGGAGTGGAGCTTTCTTT.

This clonotype was detected only a few times. The V call is TRBV6-1, the J call TRBJ2-7; TRBD1 might be the D (5 bases). Germline-derived CDR1 and CDR2 are MNHNS and SASEGT. Trimming left V 6 bases short and J 7 bases short, with 22 bases between. There are 15 residues in the CDR3. The CDR3 DNA is TGTGCCAGCAGACAGGACCCCTATGGGTCTTGGGAGCAGTACTTC. This codes for CASRQDPYGSWEQYF.

This clonotype was seen more than once but under ten times. This rearrangement joins TRBV11-2 to TRBJ1-3; D gene ambiguous. V lost 2 bases, J lost 4 bases, and 3 bases lay in between. The CDR3 consists of 12 residues. Germline CDR1 is SGHAT and CDR2 is FQNNGV. Here the CDR3 DNA reads TGTGCCAGCAGCTTATCCGGAAACACCATATATTTT. Translated: CASSLSGNTIYF.

The chain uses TRBV2 and TRBJ2-7; D is uncertain. Between the trimmed V and J ends, which lost 4 bases and 7 bases, there was a span of 17 bases. CDR1 is SNHLY and CDR2 is FYNNEI in the germline V gene. The CDR3 consists of 14 residues. CDR3 coding DNA: TGTGCCAGCAGTGCACAGACCCGTCTGGGGGAGCAGTACTTC. It codes for CASSAQTRLGEQYF. Drawing the rest from reference TRBV2 and TRBJ2-7, the complete variable domain is EPEVTQTPSHQVTQMGQEVILRCVPISNHLYFYWYRQILGQKVEFLVSFYNNEISEKSEIFDDQFSVERPDGSNFTLKIRSTKLEDSAMYFCASSAQTRLGEQYFGPGTRLTVT.

The CDR3 DNA reads TGTGCCAGCAGTCCCAGTAGCTCCTACGAGCAGTACTTC. Translated, it gives CASSPSSSYEQYF. The V and J genes are TRBV27 and TRBJ2-7; D gene ambiguous. Germline V gene lookup returns CDR1 MNHEY and CDR2 SMNVEV (reference sequence). The CDR3 is 13 residues long. Trimming took off 5 bases at V and 0 bases at J, with 8 bases between the two ends.

The chain uses TRBV20-1 and TRBJ1-4; D is ambiguous. Trimming stripped 6 bases from V and 6 bases from J, with 20 bases between. Per the germline V gene, CDR1 is DFQATT and CDR2 is SNEGSKA (reference sequence). CDR3 length: 15 amino acids. The CDR3 nucleotides read TGCAGTGCCGCCCGCGCCACCGGGGAGGATGAAAAACTGTTTTTT. It codes for CSAARATGEDEKLFF.

This clonotype was seen a few times. The chain couples TRBV6-5 to TRBJ1-1; D not certain. The V gene's germline CDR1 is MNHEY and CDR2 SVGAGI. This CDR3 has 14 residues. Deletions cut 4 bases from V and 3 bases from J, with 12 bases between. CDR3 sequence reads: CASSSPGGDTEAFF. CDR3 DNA: TGTGCCAGCAGTTCCCCAGGAGGCGACACTGAAGCTTTCTTT.

V and J are TRBV12-3 or TRBV12-4 and TRBJ2-7; 9 nucleotides align to TRBD1. V was clipped by 5 bases and J by 5 bases; unmatched bases: 10. The CDR3 loop spans 15 amino acids. CDR3 sequence reads: CASSKTGGGTHEQYF. The CDR3 DNA is TGTGCCAGCAGTAAAACAGGGGGCGGTACCCACGAGCAGTACTTC.

This clonotype was seen a few times. V and J are TRBV20-1 and TRBJ1-2; TRBD1 might be the D (5 bases). V was pared by 7 bases and J by 4 bases, with 19 bases between. The CDR3 is made up of 14 amino acids. The germline gives CDR1 DFQATT, CDR2 SNEGSKA (reference sequence). CDR3 amino acids: CSVALTEEGYGYTF. CDR3 nucleotide sequence: TGCAGTGTGGCCCTGACAGAAGAGGGCTATGGCTACACCTTC.

This chain links TRBV12-3 or TRBV12-4 with TRBJ1-5, with D unresolved. This CDR3 region has 14 residues. The V end was cut by 2 bases, the J end by 6 bases, with 11 bases between. CDR3: CASSLFIGSQPQHF. The CDR3 region has the DNA TGTGCCAGCAGTTTATTCATAGGGAGTCAGCCCCAGCATTTT.

This clonotype was detected only a few times. This chain connects TRBV20-1 to TRBJ2-5; 8 nucleotides align to TRBD1. CDR3 length: 12 amino acids. Germline assignment: CDR1 DFQATT and CDR2 SNEGSKA (reference sequence). The J segment lost 5 bases and the V segment lost 5 bases, leaving 4 bases of the junction unmatched. The CDR3 DNA is TGCAGTGCTGGACAGGGTCGGGAGACCCAGTACTTC. Protein product: CSAGQGRETQYF.

The rearrangement uses TRBV7-9 and TRBJ2-2; possibly TRBD1 for D (6 bases). Trimming took off 4 bases at V and 1 base at J, with 13 bases between the two ends. The CDR3 is 16 amino acids. Germline V gene lookup returns CDR1 SEHNR and CDR2 FQNEAQ (reference sequence). The CDR3 reads CASSSRGQLNTGELFF. DNA of the CDR3: TGTGCCAGCAGCTCCCGAGGACAGTTGAACACCGGGGAGCTGTTTTTT.

The gene calls are TRBV6-5 and TRBJ1-5, with 7 bases identical to TRBD1. CDR1 is MNHEY, CDR2 SVGAGI, per germline. This CDR3 has 14 amino acids. V shed 3 bases, J shed 6 bases, and the junction held 5 bases outside the gene matches. CDR3 bases: TGTGCCAGCAGTTATCGGACAGGCAGTCAGCCCCAGCATTTT. Residues: CASSYRTGSQPQHF.

This chain connects TRBV9 to TRBJ2-3; 9 bases map to TRBD2. V lost 0 bases and J lost 3; bases outside the gene matches: 5. CDR1 is SGDLS and CDR2 is YYNGEE in the germline V gene. The CDR3 covers 16 residues. CDR3 residues: CASSVGAGGRTDTQYF. CDR3 nucleotide sequence: TGTGCCAGCAGCGTAGGGGCGGGGGGGAGAACAGATACGCAGTATTTT.

The chain couples TRBV25-1 to TRBJ2-3; 9 bases are shared with TRBD1. V shed 2 bases, J shed 6 bases, and the junction held 6 bases outside the gene matches. CDR1 MGHDK and CDR2 SYGVNS come from the germline V gene. The CDR3 totals 15 residues. The CDR3 protein is CASSEGDRALDTQYF. The CDR3 DNA follows: TGTGCCAGCAGTGAAGGGGACAGGGCTTTGGATACGCAGTATTTT.

V usage is TRBV7-2 and J usage is TRBJ1-5, with D unresolved. CDR1 is SGHTA and CDR2 is FQGNSA in the germline V gene. Between the trimmed V and J ends, which lost 4 bases and 2 bases, there was a span of 12 bases. This CDR3 comprises 15 residues. CDR3 coding DNA: TGTGCCAGCAGCTCCCTCGGCGGGGGCAATCAGCCCCAGCATTTT. Its protein is CASSSLGGGNQPQHF.

This clonotype was found a few times. The J gene is TRBJ1-1, the V gene TRBV20-1; D gene ambiguous. Germline CDR1 and CDR2: DFQATT and SNEGSKA (reference sequence). Trimming pared 6 bases from V and 5 bases from J, leaving 16 bases between. The CDR3 contains 13 residues. DNA of the CDR3: TGCAGTGCCCCCCCTTTGGTGGGTACTGAAGCTTTCTTT. It yields the protein CSAPPLVGTEAFF.

The CDR3 spells CASFPPERRETQYF. In nucleotides, the CDR3 is TGTGCCAGCTTCCCTCCCGAGCGCCGGGAGACCCAGTACTTC. The V gene is TRBV18, the J gene TRBJ2-5, with unresolved D. CDR1 is KGHSH and CDR2 is LQKENI in the germline V gene. V lost 7 bases, J lost 5 bases, and 17 bases lay in between. The CDR3 is made up of 14 amino acids.

The chain uses TRBV9 and TRBJ2-2, with 9 bases matching TRBD2. Germline V gene sequence: CDR1 SGDLS, CDR2 YYNGEE. The V gene end was trimmed by 0 bases and the J gene end by 3 bases; junction bases not matched to a gene: 6. This CDR3 has 17 amino acids. DNA for the CDR3: TGTGCCAGCAGCGTAGAGGCTAGCGGGATTTACACCGGGGAGCTGTTTTTT. This codes for CASSVEASGIYTGELFF.

This clonotype was detected only a few times. This chain uses TRBV19 with TRBJ2-7, with TRBD2 as a possible D gene (7 bases). V lost 1 base, J lost 6 bases, and 16 bases lay in between. The CDR3 is made up of 15 amino acids. Germline-derived CDR1 and CDR2 are LNHDA and SQIVND (reference sequence). The CDR3 protein is CASSIGGGLASEQYF. The CDR3 DNA follows: TGTGCCAGTAGTATAGGGGGGGGGCTGGCATCCGAGCAGTACTTC.

The chain couples TRBV30 to TRBJ2-5; D unresolved. Trimming cost V 3 bases and J 0 bases, with 5 bases left between them. This CDR3 spans 12 amino acids. CDR1 and CDR2 from the germline V gene are GTSNPN and SVGIG (reference sequence). The DNA of the CDR3 is TGTGCCTGGAGCACCTACCAAGAGACCCAGTACTTC. The encoded protein is CAWSTYQETQYF.

Concerning this clonotype itself: Compared with germline, one end of the junction differs, possibly owing to a read error. The J gene is TRBJ2-6, the V gene TRBV6-1; TRBD1 matches at 10 bases. CDR1 MNHNS and CDR2 SASEGT come from the germline V gene. CDR3 length: 14 amino acids. The CDR3 DNA reads as TGTACCAGCGGACAGGGGGCTGGGGCCAACGTCCTGACTTTC. Translating it yields CTSGQGAGANVLTF.

The chain couples TRBV19 to TRBJ2-7; D is perhaps TRBD2 (5 bases). The V gene lost 5 bases and the J gene lost 6 bases, with 14 bases spanning the gap. Per germline, CDR1 LNHDA and CDR2 SQIVND (reference sequence). This CDR3 contains 13 residues. The CDR3 nucleotides read TGTGCCAGTAGTCTCACATCCCGGGGCGAGCAGTACTTC. As protein: CASSLTSRGEQYF.